The entry below gives a single T cell receptor beta chain sequence along with its context. Researchers ran the assay at a deep level. Several immunoSEQ plates received, in even portions, the genomic DNA of each subset. The unsorted PBMC sample used ten immunoSEQ deep assay plates. Generated by immunoSEQ multiplex PCR, the TCRdb table keeps only in-frame clones and is missing some. The table has about 480,000 clones, roughly 79% seen once; the top ten hold around 13%. This entry is derived from a study of shared clonotypes between healthy human individuals. CDR3 length: 17 amino acids. CDR1 is KGHSH, CDR2 LQKENI, per germline. V shed 2 bases and J shed 6 bases, with 19 bases lying between them.

This TCR was recovered from a woman aged 40 to 49 in good health. Some clones in this sample may be carry-over from other donors' samples. The rearrangement links TRBV18 to TRBJ2-2, with no clear D. Sequencing used PBMCs. The CDR3 spells CASSPWVDRVVPGELFF. CDR3 bases: TGTGCCAGCTCACCATGGGTGGACCGCGTAGTCCCCGGGGAGCTGTTTTTT. The full variable domain, completed using reference TRBV18 and TRBJ2-2, is NAGVMQNPRHLVRRRGQEARLRCSPMKGHSHVYWYRQLPEEGLKFMVYLQKENIIDESGMPKERFSAEFPKEGPSILRIQQVVRGDSAAYFCASSPWVDRVVPGELFFGEGSRLTVL.